The rows below give T cell receptor beta chains drawn from one sample of a study of early T cells in non-severe SARS-CoV-2 infection. TCRdb processed the 5' RACE reads anew with MiXCR; each CDR3 protein has one entry. The sample holds nearly 70,000 distinct CDR3 sequences, 3.5% to 6% seen once. The specimen was whole blood, collected at baseline. These receptors were taken from an adult who was a healthcare worker with PCR-confirmed SARS-CoV-2 infection or an uninfected control (not recorded which). The donor label of this sample is uncertain. CDR3s include the opening cysteine and the closing phenylalanine or tryptophan. The D gene is left open where the match is weak. For some rows the clone size is stated as once, few or many, or as a class when expanded; others skip it.

clone_size d_call j_call v_call cdr3_nt cdr3_aa
- TRBD1 TRBJ1-2 TRBV2 TGTGCCAGCAGGGGAGAGACAGGGGGAATTTATGGCTACACCTTC CASRGETGGIYGYTF
many TRBD1 TRBJ2-5 TRBV11-2 TGTGCCAGCACGTTCTCATGGGGGACAGGGCCTCAAGAGACCCAGTACTTC CASTFSWGTGPQETQYF
few - TRBJ1-2 TRBV5-1 TGCGCCAGCAGCTTGGTTTCTGGGGCGGACAATGGCTACACCTTC CASSLVSGADNGYTF
- TRBD2 TRBJ2-3 TRBV20-1 TGCAGTGCTAGAGCCCCCGGGGGGGGGTCAATGACGCAGTATTTT CSARAPGGGSMTQYF
- TRBD1 TRBJ2-7 TRBV29-1 TGCAGCTGCGGGACAGGGATAACCTACGAGCAGTACTTC CSCGTGITYEQYF
few TRBD2 TRBJ2-5 TRBV2 TGTGCCAGCAGTGAACTAGCGGGGCAGGGGGAGACCCAGTACTTC CASSELAGQGETQYF
few TRBD2 TRBJ2-3 TRBV28 TGTGCCAGCCCCCCCGGCCCCGCTAGCGGGGGGGCGAGTACGCAGTATTTT CASPPGPASGGASTQYF
few TRBD1 TRBJ1-3 TRBV12-3/TRBV12-4 TGTGCCAGCAGCCCCCTTGGGACAGGTAGAAACACCATATATTTT CASSPLGTGRNTIYF
many TRBD1 TRBJ1-6 TRBV7-9 TGTGCCAGCAGCTTACAAGGACAGGGGAATTCACCCCTCCACTTT CASSLQGQGNSPLHF
- - TRBJ1-1 TRBV29-1 TGCAGCGTTGACGGCCTGGGGACTGAAGCTTTCTTT CSVDGLGTEAFF
few - TRBJ2-1 TRBV7-9 TGTGCCAGCAGCCCTTTCGAGGATGAGCAGTTCTTC CASSPFEDEQFF
many TRBD1 TRBJ2-7 TRBV28 TGTGCCAGCAGTCGGGACAGGGGGCGCTTCGAGCAGTACTTC CASSRDRGRFEQYF
many - TRBJ1-5 TRBV7-8 TGTGCCAGCAGCTTAACAGCGTTTTTAGCTCAGCCCCAGCATTTT CASSLTAFLAQPQHF
few TRBD1 TRBJ2-7 TRBV20-1 TGCAGTGCTAGGTCAATTTCCGGGACAGATCCCTACGAGCAGTACTTC CSARSISGTDPYEQYF
- TRBD2 TRBJ2-1 TRBV2 TGTGCCAGCAGGAGAGCGGGGGGGACCTACAATGAGCAGTTCTTC CASRRAGGTYNEQFF
many - TRBJ2-7 TRBV28 TGTGCCAGCAGTTTATTGGGGGATGGCGGATACGAGCAGTACTTC CASSLLGDGGYEQYF
many - TRBJ2-7 TRBV18 TGTGCCAGCTCACCACCGACGGCCCCCCTTGGGGAGCAGTACTTC CASSPPTAPLGEQYF
few TRBD1 TRBJ1-2 TRBV4-3 TGCGCCAGCAGCCAAGGGGCCGGGACAGGGGGTTTTTTGAAGGGCTACACCTTC CASSQGAGTGGFLKGYTF
many - TRBJ1-2 TRBV28 TGTGCCAGCAGTTTTCATCGGGGGCTTAAGGGCTACACCTTC CASSFHRGLKGYTF
many - TRBJ2-3 TRBV19 TGTGCCAGTAGAGGGTTGGCAGATACGCAGTATTTT CASRGLADTQYF
few - TRBJ2-7 TRBV9 TGTGCCAGCAGCCCGGAGGCAGGGGTATCCTACGAGCAGTACTTC CASSPEAGVSYEQYF
many - TRBJ1-4 TRBV14 TGTGCCAGCAGCCAAGTAATAGGGGTAGGAAAACTGTTTTTT CASSQVIGVGKLFF
many - TRBJ1-4 TRBV12-3/TRBV12-4 TGTGCCAGCAGTTCCGGTGGCAGGGGTGTTGAAAAACTGTTTTTT CASSSGGRGVEKLFF
- - TRBJ1-2 TRBV2 TGTGATCCGGGGCTGGGGGCTAACTATGGCTACACCTTC CDPGLGANYGYTF
few - TRBJ2-1 TRBV5-1 TGCGCCAGCAGCCTAAGGACTCACCGTTACAATGAGCAGTTCTTC CASSLRTHRYNEQFF
many - TRBJ1-2 TRBV6-5 TGTGCCAGCAGTTACTCTGGGACGGCCTATGGCTACACCTTC CASSYSGTAYGYTF
- - TRBJ2-7 TRBV7-2 TGTGCCAGCAGCCAGGGGAGTCAATCCTACGAGCAGTACTTC CASSQGSQSYEQYF